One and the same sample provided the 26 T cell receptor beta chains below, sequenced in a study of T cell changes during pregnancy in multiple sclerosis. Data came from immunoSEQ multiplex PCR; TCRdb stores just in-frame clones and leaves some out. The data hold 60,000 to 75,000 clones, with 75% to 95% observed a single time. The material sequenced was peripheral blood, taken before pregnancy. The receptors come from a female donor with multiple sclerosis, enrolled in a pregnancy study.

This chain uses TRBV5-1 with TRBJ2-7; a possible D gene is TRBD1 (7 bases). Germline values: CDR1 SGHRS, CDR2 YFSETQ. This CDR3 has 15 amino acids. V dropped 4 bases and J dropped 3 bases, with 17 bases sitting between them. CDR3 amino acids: CASSAGQSIRYEQYF. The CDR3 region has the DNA TGCGCCAGCAGCGCGGGACAGTCCATCCGCTACGAGCAGTACTTC.

CDR3 DNA: TGTGCCAGCAGCTTAGTCAGGGCTCGAGAGACCCAGTACTTC. It specifies CASSLVRARETQYF. The V call is TRBV7-8, the J call TRBJ2-5; tentatively, D is TRBD1 (5 bases). Germline CDR1 and CDR2: SGHVS and FQNEAQ. This CDR3 has 14 amino acids. The V end was cut by 1 base, the J end by 4 bases, with 10 bases between.

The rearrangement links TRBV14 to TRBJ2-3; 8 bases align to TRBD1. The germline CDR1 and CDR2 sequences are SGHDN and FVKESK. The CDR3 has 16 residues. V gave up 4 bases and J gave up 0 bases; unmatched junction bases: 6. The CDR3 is CASSPNRGFSTDTQYF. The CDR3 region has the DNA TGTGCCAGCAGCCCAAACAGGGGGTTTAGCACAGATACGCAGTATTTT.

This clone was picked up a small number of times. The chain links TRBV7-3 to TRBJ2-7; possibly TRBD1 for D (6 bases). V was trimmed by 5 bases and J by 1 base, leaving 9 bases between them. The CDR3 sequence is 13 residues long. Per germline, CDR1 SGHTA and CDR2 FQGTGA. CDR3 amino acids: CASSRDRSYEQYF. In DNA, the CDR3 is TGTGCCAGCAGCCGCGACAGGTCCTACGAGCAGTACTTC.

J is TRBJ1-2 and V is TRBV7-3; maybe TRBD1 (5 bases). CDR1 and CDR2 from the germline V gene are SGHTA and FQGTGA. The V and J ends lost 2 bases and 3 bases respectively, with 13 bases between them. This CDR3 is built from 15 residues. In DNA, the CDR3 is TGTGCCAGCAGCTTAGCTCGGGGGGATCACTATGGCTACACCTTC. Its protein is CASSLARGDHYGYTF. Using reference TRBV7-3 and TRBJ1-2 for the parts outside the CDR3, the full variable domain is GAGVSQTPSNKVTEKGKYVELRCDPISGHTALYWYRQSLGQGPEFLIYFQGTGAADDSGLPNDRFFAVRPEGSVSTLKIQRTERGDSAVYLCASSLARGDHYGYTFGSGTRLTVV.

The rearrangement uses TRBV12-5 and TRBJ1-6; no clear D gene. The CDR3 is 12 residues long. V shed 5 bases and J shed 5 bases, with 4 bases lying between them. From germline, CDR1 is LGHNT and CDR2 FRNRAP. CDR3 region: CASGLDNSPLHF. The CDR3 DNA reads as TGTGCTAGTGGTCTCGATAATTCACCCCTCCACTTT.

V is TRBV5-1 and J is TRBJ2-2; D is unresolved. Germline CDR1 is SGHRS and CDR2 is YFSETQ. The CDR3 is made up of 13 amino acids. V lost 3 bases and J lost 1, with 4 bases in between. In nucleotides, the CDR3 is TGCGCCAGCAGCTCCGGGAACACCGGGGAGCTGTTTTTT. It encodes CASSSGNTGELFF.

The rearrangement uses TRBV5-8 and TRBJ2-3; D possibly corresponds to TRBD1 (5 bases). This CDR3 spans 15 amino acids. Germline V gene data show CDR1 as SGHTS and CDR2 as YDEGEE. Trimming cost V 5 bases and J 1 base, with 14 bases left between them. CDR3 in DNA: TGTGCCAGCAGGGTGCGCAGGGATCGCACAGATACGCAGTATTTT. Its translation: CASRVRRDRTDTQYF.

The CDR3 sequence is CASKEQLNTEAFF. As DNA, the CDR3 is TGTGCCAGTAAAGAACAACTGAACACTGAAGCTTTCTTT. This rearrangement joins TRBV19 to TRBJ1-1, with D unclear. The germline V gene encodes CDR1 LNHDA and CDR2 SQIVND (reference sequence). The V and J ends lost 7 bases and 0 bases respectively, with 9 bases between them. The CDR3 contains 13 residues.

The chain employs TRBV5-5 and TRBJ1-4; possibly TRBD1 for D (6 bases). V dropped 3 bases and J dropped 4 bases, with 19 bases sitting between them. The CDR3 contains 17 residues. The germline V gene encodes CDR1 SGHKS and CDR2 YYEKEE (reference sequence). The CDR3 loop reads CASSSHRTGPSNEKLFF. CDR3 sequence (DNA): TGTGCCAGCAGCTCCCACCGAACAGGGCCCAGTAATGAAAAACTGTTTTTT.

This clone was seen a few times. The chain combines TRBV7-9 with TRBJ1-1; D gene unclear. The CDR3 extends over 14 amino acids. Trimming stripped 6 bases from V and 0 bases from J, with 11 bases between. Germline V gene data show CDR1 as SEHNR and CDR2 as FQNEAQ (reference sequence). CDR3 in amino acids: CASSPGPLNTEAFF. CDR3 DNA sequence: TGTGCCAGCAGTCCTGGGCCTCTGAACACTGAAGCTTTCTTT.

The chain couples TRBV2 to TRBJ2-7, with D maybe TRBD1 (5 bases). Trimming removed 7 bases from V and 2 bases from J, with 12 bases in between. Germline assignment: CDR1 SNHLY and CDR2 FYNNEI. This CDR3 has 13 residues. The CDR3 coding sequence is TGTGCCAGCAATCGGTTAGGGGCCTACGAGCAGTACTTC. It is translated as CASNRLGAYEQYF.

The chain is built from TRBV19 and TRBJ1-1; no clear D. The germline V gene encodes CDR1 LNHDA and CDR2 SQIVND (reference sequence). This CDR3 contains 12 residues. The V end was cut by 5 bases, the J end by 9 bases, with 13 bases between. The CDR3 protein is CASSVSGRQAFF. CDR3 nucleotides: TGTGCCAGTAGTGTCTCCGGGAGGCAAGCTTTCTTT.

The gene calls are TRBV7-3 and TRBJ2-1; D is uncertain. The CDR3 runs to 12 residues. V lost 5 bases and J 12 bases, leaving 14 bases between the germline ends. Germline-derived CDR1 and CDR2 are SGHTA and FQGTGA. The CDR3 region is CASSLEAHVQFF. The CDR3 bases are TGTGCCAGCAGCCTAGAAGCGCATGTGCAGTTCTTC.

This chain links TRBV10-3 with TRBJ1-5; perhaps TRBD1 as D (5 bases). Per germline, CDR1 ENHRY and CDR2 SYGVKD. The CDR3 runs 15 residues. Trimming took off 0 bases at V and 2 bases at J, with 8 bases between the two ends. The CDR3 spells CAISESGQGNQPQHF. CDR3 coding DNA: TGTGCCATCAGTGAGTCGGGGCAGGGCAATCAGCCCCAGCATTTT.

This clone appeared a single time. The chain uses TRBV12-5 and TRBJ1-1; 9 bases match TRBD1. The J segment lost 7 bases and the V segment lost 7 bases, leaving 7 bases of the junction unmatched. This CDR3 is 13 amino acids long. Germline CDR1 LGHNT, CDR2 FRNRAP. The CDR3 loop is CASVADRGGEAFF. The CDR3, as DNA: TGTGCTAGTGTCGCGGACAGGGGAGGTGAAGCTTTCTTT.

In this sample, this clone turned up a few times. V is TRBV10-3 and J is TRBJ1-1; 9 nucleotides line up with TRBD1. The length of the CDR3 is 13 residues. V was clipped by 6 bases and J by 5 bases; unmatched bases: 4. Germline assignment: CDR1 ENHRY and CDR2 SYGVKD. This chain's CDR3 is CAIRGQGGTEAFF. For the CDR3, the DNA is TGTGCCATCAGGGGACAGGGTGGGACTGAAGCTTTCTTT.

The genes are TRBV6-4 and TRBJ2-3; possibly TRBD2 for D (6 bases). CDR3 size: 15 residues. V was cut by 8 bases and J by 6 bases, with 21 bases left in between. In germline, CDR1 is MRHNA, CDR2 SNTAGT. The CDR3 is CASGSSGDPHDTQYF. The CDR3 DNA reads TGTGCCAGCGGTAGTAGCGGAGACCCCCACGATACGCAGTATTTT.

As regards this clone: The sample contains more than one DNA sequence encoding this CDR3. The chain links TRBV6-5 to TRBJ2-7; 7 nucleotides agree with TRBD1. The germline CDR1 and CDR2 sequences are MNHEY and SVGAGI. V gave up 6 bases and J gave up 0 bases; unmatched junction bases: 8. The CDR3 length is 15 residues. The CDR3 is CASSRTGEFSYEQYF. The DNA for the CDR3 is TGTGCCAGCAGCCGTACAGGGGAGTTCTCCTACGAGCAGTACTTC.

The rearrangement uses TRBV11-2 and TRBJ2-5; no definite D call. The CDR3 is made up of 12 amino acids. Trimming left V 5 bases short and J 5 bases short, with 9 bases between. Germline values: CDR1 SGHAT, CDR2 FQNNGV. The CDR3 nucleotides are TGTGCCAGCAGCCCTACGAGGGAGACCCAGTACTTC. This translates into CASSPTRETQYF.

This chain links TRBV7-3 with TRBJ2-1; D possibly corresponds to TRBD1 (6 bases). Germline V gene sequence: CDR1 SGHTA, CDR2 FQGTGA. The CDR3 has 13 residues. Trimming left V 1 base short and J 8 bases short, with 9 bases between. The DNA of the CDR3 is TGTGCCAGCAGCTTAAGGGGGCCCGATGAGCAGTTCTTC. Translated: CASSLRGPDEQFF.

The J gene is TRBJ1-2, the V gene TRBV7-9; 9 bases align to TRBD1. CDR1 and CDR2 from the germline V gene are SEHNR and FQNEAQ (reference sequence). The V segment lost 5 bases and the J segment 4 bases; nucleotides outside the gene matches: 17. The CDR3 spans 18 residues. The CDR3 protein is CASSLLPGQGAGGYGYTF. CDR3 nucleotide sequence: TGTGCCAGCAGCCTATTGCCGGGACAGGGTGCGGGGGGCTATGGCTACACCTTC.

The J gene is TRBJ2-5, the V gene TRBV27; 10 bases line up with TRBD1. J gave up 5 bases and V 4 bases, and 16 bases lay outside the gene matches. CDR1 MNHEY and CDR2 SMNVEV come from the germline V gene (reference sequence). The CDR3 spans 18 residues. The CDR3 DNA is TGTGCCAGCAGTTGGACGTCGGGACAGGGGTGGCGGGAGGAGACCCAGTACTTC. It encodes CASSWTSGQGWREETQYF.

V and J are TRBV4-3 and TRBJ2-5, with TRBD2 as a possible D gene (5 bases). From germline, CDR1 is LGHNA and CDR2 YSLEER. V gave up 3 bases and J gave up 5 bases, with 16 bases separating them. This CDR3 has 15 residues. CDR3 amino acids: CASSQTGIRLETQYF. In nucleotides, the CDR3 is TGCGCCAGCAGCCAGACGGGAATCAGGTTGGAGACCCAGTACTTC.

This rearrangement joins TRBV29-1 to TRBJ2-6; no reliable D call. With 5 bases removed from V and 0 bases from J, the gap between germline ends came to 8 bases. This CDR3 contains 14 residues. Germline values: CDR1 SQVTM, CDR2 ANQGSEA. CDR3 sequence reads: CSVKMSSGANVLTF. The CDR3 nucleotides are TGCAGCGTTAAAATGAGCTCTGGGGCCAACGTCCTGACTTTC. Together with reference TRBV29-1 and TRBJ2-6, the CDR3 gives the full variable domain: SAVISQKPSRDICQRGTSLTIQCQVDSQVTMMFWYRQQPGQSLTLIATANQGSEATYESGFVIDKFPISRPNLTFSTLTVSNMSPEDSSIYLCSVKMSSGANVLTFGAGSRLTVL.

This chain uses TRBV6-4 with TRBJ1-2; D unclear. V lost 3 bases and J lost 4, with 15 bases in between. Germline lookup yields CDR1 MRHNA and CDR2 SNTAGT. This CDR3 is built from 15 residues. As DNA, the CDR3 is TGTGCCAGCAGTGATACCCCCGGGGTTCCCTATGGCTACACCTTC. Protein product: CASSDTPGVPYGYTF.